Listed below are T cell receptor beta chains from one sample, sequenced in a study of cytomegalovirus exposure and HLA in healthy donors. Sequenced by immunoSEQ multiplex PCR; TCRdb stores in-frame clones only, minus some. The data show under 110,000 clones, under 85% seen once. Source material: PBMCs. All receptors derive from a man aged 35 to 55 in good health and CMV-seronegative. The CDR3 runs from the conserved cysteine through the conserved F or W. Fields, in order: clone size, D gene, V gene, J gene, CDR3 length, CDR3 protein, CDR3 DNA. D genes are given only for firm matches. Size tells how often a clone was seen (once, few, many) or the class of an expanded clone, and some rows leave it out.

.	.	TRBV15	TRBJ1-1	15	CATSREGTLNTEAFF	TGTGCCACCAGCAGAGAAGGGACTCTGAACACCGAAGCTTTCTTT
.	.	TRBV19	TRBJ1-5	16	CATAGVGGRKGQPQHF	TGTGCCACCGCAGGCGTTGGGGGGAGGAAGGGTCAGCCCCAGCATTTT
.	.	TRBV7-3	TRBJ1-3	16	CASSLNSGGSGNTIYF	TGTGCCAGCAGCCTCAACTCCGGGGGTTCTGGAAACACCATATATTTT
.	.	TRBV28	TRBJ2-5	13	CASSSGAEETQYF	TGTGCCAGCAGCTCAGGGGCCGAAGAGACCCAGTACTTC
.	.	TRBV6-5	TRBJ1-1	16	CASSYSRGALNTEAFF	TGTGCCAGCAGTTACTCTCGTGGGGCTTTGAACACTGAAGCTTTCTTT
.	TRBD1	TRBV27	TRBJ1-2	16	CASSPRTGQGARGYTF	TGTGCCAGCAGTCCCCGTACCGGACAGGGGGCGCGTGGCTACACCTTC
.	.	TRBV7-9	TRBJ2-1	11	CASSPDNEQFF	TGTGCCAGCAGCCCCGACAATGAGCAGTTCTTC
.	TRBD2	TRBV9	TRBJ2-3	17	CASSVEGLAPSTDTQYF	TGTGCCAGCAGCGTAGAAGGACTAGCGCCGAGCACAGATACGCAGTATTTT
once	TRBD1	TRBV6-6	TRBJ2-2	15	CASRGTGMNTGELFF	TGTGCCAGCAGGGGGACAGGGATGAACACCGGGGAGCTGTTTTTT
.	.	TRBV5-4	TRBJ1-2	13	CASSHPGGYGYTF	TGTGCCAGCAGCCACCCGGGGGGCTATGGCTACACCTTC
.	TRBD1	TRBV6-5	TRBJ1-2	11	CASSLGQGYTF	TGTGCCAGCAGCCTAGGACAGGGATACACCTTC
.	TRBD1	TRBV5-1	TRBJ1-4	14	CASSGSQGNEKLFF	TGCGCCAGCAGCGGCTCACAGGGGAATGAAAAACTGTTTTTT
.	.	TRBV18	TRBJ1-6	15	CASSPNRVYNSPLHF	TGTGCCAGCTCACCTAATCGAGTTTATAATTCACCCCTCCACTTT
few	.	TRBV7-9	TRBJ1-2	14	CASSLTQDGYGYTF	TGTGCCAGCAGCTTAACACAGGATGGCTATGGCTACACCTTC
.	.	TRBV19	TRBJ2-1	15	CASTYSGGTYNEQFF	TGTGCCAGTACCTATTCAGGGGGGACCTACAATGAGCAGTTCTTC
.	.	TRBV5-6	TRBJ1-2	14	CASSLAQESYGYTF	TGTGCCAGCAGCTTGGCCCAGGAAAGCTATGGCTACACCTTC
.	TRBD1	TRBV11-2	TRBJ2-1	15	CASSLWGQPNNEQFF	TGTGCCAGCAGCTTATGGGGACAGCCAAACAATGAGCAGTTCTTC
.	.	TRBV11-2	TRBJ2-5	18	CASSKTFTSWEFQETQYF	TGTGCCAGCAGCAAAACGTTCACTAGCTGGGAGTTCCAAGAGACCCAGTACTTC
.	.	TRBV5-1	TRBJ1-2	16	CASSTGGAGYNYGYTF	TGCGCCAGCAGTACCGGTGGGGCAGGGTATAACTATGGCTACACCTTC
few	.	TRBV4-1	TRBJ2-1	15	CASSQDGLSYNEQFF	TGCGCCAGCAGCCAAGATGGGCTTTCCTACAATGAGCAGTTCTTC
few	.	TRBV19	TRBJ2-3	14	CASRPSGGTDTQYF	TGTGCCAGTAGGCCCTCCGGGGGCACAGATACGCAGTATTTT
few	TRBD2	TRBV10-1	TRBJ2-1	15	CASSETSGGYNEQFF	TGCGCCAGCAGTGAGACGAGCGGGGGGTACAATGAGCAGTTCTTC
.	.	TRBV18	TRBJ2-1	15	CASSPLVAPYNEQFF	TGTGCCAGCTCACCTCTAGTAGCACCTTACAATGAGCAGTTCTTC
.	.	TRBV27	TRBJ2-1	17	CASLYHRGLHSYNEQFF	TGTGCCAGTTTGTACCACCGCGGGCTGCACTCCTACAATGAGCAGTTCTTC
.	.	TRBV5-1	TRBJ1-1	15	CASSLDGMRDTEAFF	TGCGCCAGCAGCTTGGACGGAATGCGGGACACTGAAGCTTTCTTT
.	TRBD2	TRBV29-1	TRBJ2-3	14	CSVRGLAGPDTQYF	TGCAGCGTGAGGGGACTAGCGGGCCCCGATACGCAGTATTTT
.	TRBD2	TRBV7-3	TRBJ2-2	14	CASSFGGSNGELFF	TGTGCCAGCAGCTTCGGGGGGTCCAACGGGGAGCTGTTTTTT
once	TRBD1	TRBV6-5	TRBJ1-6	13	CASRDRVNSPLHF	TGTGCCAGCCGGGACAGGGTGAATTCACCCCTCCACTTT
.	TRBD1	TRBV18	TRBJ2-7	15	CASSPGTGGSYEQYF	TGTGCCAGCTCTCCCGGGACAGGGGGTTCCTACGAGCAGTACTTC
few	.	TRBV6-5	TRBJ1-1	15	CASSYSTTGSAEAFF	TGTGCCAGCAGTTACTCGACGACGGGAAGCGCTGAAGCTTTCTTT
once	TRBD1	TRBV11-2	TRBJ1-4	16	CASSLGNTGGNEKLFF	TGTGCCAGCAGCTTAGGAAACACAGGGGGCAACGAAAAACTGTTTTTT
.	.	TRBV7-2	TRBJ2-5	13	CASSPLGGETQYF	TGTGCCAGCAGCCCCCTGGGGGGAGAGACCCAGTACTTC
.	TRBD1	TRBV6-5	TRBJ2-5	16	CASSSPRTGGWETQYF	TGTGCCAGCAGTTCCCCCCGCACAGGGGGCTGGGAGACCCAGTACTTC
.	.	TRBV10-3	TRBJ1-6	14	CAISVAGGNSPLHF	TGTGCCATCAGTGTGGCGGGGGGGAATTCACCCCTCCACTTT
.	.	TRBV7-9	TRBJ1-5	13	CASSLEPGPPQHF	TGTGCCAGCAGCTTAGAACCAGGGCCGCCCCAGCATTTT
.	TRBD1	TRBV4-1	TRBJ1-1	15	CASSQAGGGDTEAFF	TGCGCCAGCAGCCAAGCAGGGGGCGGGGACACTGAAGCTTTCTTT